This TCR beta chain was profiled in a study of cytomegalovirus exposure and HLA in healthy donors. Study results and limitations: Another analysis was done later, and it associated roughly 15,000 TCR beta sequences with HLA alleles at 0.05 false discovery rate. CMV serostatus stood as the only immune exposure information on hand. Productive rates of about 90% or about 30% were seen for most TCR beta V segments in an earlier analysis.

The PCR was carried out with 60 Vbeta primers and 13 Jbeta primers. In the original processing: The count from a later analysis was about 80 million unique TCR beta chains, roughly 11 million of them shared. The method was immunoSEQ multiplex PCR; TCRdb's version includes in-frame clones alone and lacks a portion of them. D and trimming come from the DNA, and the V and J calls and clone size come from that table. The profile shows 150,000 to 200,000 clones, approximately 84% of them singletons. The CDR3 runs to 16 residues. Germline V gene lookup returns CDR1 SNHLY and CDR2 FYNNEI. J was trimmed by 0 bases and V by 5 bases; bases with no gene match: 3. To note about this clone: Antigen unknown.

The sample consisted of PBMCs. The chain has TRBV2 and TRBJ2-3, with 12 bases lining up with TRBD2. This clonotype was sampled from a girl aged 10 to 17 in good health and CMV-seropositive. CDR3 DNA sequence: TGTGCCAGCAGTCCCGGACTAGCGGGGAGCACAGATACGCAGTATTTT. This codes for CASSPGLAGSTDTQYF.